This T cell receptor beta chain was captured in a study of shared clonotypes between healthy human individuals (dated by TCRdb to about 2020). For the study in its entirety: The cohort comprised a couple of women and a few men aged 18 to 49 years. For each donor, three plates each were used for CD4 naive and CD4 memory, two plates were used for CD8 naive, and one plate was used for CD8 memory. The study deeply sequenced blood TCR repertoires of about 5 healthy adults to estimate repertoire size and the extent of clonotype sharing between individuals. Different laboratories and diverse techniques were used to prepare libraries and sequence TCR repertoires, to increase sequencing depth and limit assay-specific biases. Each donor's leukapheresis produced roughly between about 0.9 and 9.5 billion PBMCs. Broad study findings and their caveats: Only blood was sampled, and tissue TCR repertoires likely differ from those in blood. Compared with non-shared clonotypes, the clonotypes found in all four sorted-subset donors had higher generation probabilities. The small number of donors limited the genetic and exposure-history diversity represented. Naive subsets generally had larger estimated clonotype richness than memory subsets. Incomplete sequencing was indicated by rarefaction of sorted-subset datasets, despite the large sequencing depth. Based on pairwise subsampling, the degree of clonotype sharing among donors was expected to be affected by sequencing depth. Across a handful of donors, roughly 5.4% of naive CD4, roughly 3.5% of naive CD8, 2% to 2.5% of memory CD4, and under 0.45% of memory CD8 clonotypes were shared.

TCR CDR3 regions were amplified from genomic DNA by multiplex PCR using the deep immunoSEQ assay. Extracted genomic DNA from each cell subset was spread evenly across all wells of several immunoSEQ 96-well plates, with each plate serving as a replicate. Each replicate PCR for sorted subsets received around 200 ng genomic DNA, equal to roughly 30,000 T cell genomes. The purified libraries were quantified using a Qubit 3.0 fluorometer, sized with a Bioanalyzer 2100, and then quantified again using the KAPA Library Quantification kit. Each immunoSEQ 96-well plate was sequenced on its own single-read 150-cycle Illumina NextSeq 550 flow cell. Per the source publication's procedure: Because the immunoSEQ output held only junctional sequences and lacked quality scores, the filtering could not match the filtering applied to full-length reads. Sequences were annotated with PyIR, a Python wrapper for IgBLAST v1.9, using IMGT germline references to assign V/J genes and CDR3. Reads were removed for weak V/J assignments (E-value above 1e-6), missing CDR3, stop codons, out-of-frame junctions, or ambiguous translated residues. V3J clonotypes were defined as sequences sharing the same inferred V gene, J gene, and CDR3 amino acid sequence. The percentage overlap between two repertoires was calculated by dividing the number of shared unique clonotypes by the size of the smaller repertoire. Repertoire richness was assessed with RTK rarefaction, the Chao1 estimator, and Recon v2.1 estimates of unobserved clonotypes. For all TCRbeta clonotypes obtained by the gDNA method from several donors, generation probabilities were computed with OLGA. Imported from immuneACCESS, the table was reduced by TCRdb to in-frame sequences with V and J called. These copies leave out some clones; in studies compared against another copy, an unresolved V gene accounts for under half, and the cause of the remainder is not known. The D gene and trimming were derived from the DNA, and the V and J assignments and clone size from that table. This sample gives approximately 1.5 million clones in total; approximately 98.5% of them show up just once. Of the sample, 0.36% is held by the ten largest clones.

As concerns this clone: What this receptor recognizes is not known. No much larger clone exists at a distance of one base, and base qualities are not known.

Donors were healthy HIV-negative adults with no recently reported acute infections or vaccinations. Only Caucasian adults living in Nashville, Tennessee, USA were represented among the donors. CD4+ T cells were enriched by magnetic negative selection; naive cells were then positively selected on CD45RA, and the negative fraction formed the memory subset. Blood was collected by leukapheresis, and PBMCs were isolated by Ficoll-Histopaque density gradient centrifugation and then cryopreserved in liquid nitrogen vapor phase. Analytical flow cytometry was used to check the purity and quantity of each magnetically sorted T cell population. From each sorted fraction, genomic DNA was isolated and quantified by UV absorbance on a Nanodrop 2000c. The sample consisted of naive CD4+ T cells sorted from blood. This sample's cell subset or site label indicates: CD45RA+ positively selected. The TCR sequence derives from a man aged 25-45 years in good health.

The DNA reads as follows: TGTGCCAGCAGCGAAAGGGCAGGCACCGGGGAGCTGTTTTTT. It translates to CASSERAGTGELFF. The chain is encoded by TRBV7-9 joined to TRBJ2-2, with the D gene not clear enough to name. Based on the germline V gene (reference sequence), the CDR1 and CDR2 sequences are SEHNR and FQNEAQ. The CDR3, from cysteine to phenylalanine, totals 14 residues. Kept here is only the CDR3 DNA, which spans 42 bases and is read in frame from base 1. Trimming takes 5 bases from V and 4 bases from J, and the germline ends sit 11 bases apart.